This entry features one TCR beta chain sequence. Antigen: not known. This entry belongs to a study of T cells in localized non-small cell lung cancer. Study-wide results and limits: Longer overall survival associated with higher blood T cell density; shorter survival with higher adjacent-lung clonality. Appearance in adjacent lung was seen for a median about 58 of the top 100 tumor clones. Uninvolved neighboring lung showed the greatest T cell clonality, exceeding tumor.

Profiled with immunoSEQ multiplex PCR; TCRdb holds only in-frame clones, not every one. The table records roughly 48,000 clones, 60% to 85% of them present only once. The germline V gene encodes CDR1 SGHRS and CDR2 YFSETQ. The CDR3 is 15 amino acids. Trimming pared 2 bases from V and 0 bases from J, leaving 9 bases between. The input for sequencing was PBMCs, taken before any cancer treatment. The V gene is TRBV5-1, the J gene TRBJ1-3; no clear D gene. The TCR originated in a woman aged 35-70 years with stage II lung adenocarcinoma. CDR3 sequence: CASSFSQGSGNTIYF. The CDR3 nucleotides read TGCGCCAGCAGCTTTAGTCAAGGCTCTGGAAACACCATATATTTT.